The 23 T cell receptor beta chains reported below all come from one sample, sequenced in a study of response to subunit inactivated influenza vaccine (dated by TCRdb to the late 2010s). Preparation of the library involved RT-PCR. For sequencing, an Illumina HiSeq 2500 was employed. TCRdb trimmed public reads at Q25 via fastp, called clones via MiXCR and kept in-frame beta chains. Identical CDR3 protein sequences are pooled into one entry, listed with their most common genes and DNA. In all, the sample holds more than 600,000 distinct CDR3 sequences, and less than 20% of those were seen once. The biggest ten clones account for approximately 10% of the sample. Sequencing used PBMCs from blood, obtained roughly 5 days after vaccination. Receptors originate from a man aged 45-65 years who received an inactivated influenza vaccine. Donor details come from another sample of the same person, matched by shared clones.

The chain links TRBV30 to TRBJ1-1; D is ambiguous. The CDR3 is 11 residues long. Germline CDR1 and CDR2: GTSNPN and SVGIG (reference sequence). The V and J ends lost 0 bases and 1 base respectively, with 0 bases between them. Written as DNA, the CDR3 is TGTGCCTGGAGTGTGAACACTGAAGCTTTCTTT. It specifies CAWSVNTEAFF.

The sample holds a few counts of this clonotype. The V call is TRBV6-2 or TRBV6-3, the J call TRBJ1-2; 8 bases fit TRBD1. V was clipped by 2 bases and J by 7 bases; unmatched bases: 6. CDR3 length equals 14 residues. CDR1 and CDR2 from the germline V gene are MNHEY and SVGEGT. In DNA, the CDR3 is TGTGCCAGCAGTTACGACGGGACAGGAGGTGGCTACACCTTC. It translates to CASSYDGTGGGYTF.

In this sample, this clonotype turned up a few times. The genes are TRBV20-1 and TRBJ2-7; D might be TRBD1 (6 bases). The germline V gene has CDR1 DFQATT and CDR2 SNEGSKA (reference sequence). With 8 bases removed from V and 6 bases from J, the gap between germline ends came to 17 bases. The CDR3 is 12 amino acids. The CDR3 is CSWTADTSEQYF. The DNA of the CDR3 is TGCAGTTGGACAGCCGATACCTCCGAGCAGTACTTC.

This clonotype was seen ten or more times. The genes are TRBV12-3 or TRBV12-4 and TRBJ2-1; unclear D gene. With 3 bases removed from V and 5 bases from J, the gap between germline ends came to 8 bases. The CDR3 spans 13 residues. The CDR3 is CASSFYYDNEQFF. The CDR3 bases are TGTGCCAGCAGTTTTTATTACGACAATGAGCAGTTCTTC.

This clonotype has just a few counts. V gene TRBV7-8 combines with J gene TRBJ2-1; D ambiguous. There are 13 residues in the CDR3. Trimming removed 2 bases at V and 7 bases at J, with 9 bases between. Germline-derived CDR1 and CDR2 are SGHVS and FQNEAQ. In nucleotides, the CDR3 is TGTGCCAGCAGCTTATTTGACGGTAATGAGCAGTTCTTC. This gives the protein CASSLFDGNEQFF.

This clonotype has just a few counts. This chain joins TRBV15 and TRBJ2-1; TRBD1 aligns across 7 bases. The CDR3 extends over 16 amino acids. V was pared by 1 base and J by 7 bases, with 10 bases of the junction left unmatched. The V gene's germline CDR1 is LNHNV and CDR2 YYDKDF (reference sequence). For the CDR3, the DNA is TGTGCCACCAGCAGAGTGCGGACAGGATTATCGAATGAGCAGTTCTTC. Translated: CATSRVRTGLSNEQFF.

The rearrangement joins TRBV10-3 to TRBJ1-2; weak D call: TRBD1 (6 bases). V lost 7 bases, J lost 0 bases, and 12 bases lay in between. The CDR3 is 14 amino acids. Per germline, CDR1 ENHRY and CDR2 SYGVKD. CDR3 in DNA: TGTGCCATCACCCGACAGGAGTCTAACTATGGCTACACCTTC. Amino acid sequence: CAITRQESNYGYTF.

The chain is built from TRBV14 and TRBJ2-6; TRBD1 matches 7 bases. The CDR3 has 16 residues. V dropped 3 bases and J dropped 2; count of bases not matched to a gene: 4. CDR1 and CDR2 (germline): SGHDN, FVKESK. The CDR3 region is CASSHLTGTGANVLTF. CDR3 nucleotide sequence: TGTGCCAGCAGCCACCTGACAGGGACTGGGGCCAACGTCCTGACTTTC.

The chain employs TRBV12-3 or TRBV12-4 and TRBJ2-1; D uncertain. CDR3 length: 12 residues. The ends were cut back, 5 bases at V and 8 bases at J, with 10 bases in the middle. The CDR3: CASSTLGYEQFF. DNA of the CDR3: TGTGCCAGCAGTACTCTAGGGTATGAGCAGTTCTTC.

This clonotype was counted many times. The rearrangement links TRBV7-8 to TRBJ2-3; the match to TRBD1 covers 9 bases. The length of the CDR3 is 14 residues. Losses at the gene ends were 6 bases for V and 7 bases for J; bases not matched to a gene: 8. Germline V gene data show CDR1 as SGHVS and CDR2 as FQNEAQ. This chain's CDR3 is CASRNGTGLNTQYF. CDR3 nucleotides: TGTGCCAGCAGAAACGGGACAGGGCTGAATACGCAGTATTTT. The full variable domain, rest sourced from reference TRBV7-8 and TRBJ2-3, is GAGVSQSPRYKVAKRGQDVALRCDPISGHVSLFWYQQALGQGPEFLTYFQNEAQLDKSGLPSDRFFAERPEGSVSTLKIQRTQQEDSAVYLCASRNGTGLNTQYFGPGTRLTVL.

J is TRBJ1-6 and V is TRBV7-2; D perhaps matches TRBD1 (6 bases). Trimming took 1 base from V and 4 from J, leaving 17 bases between them. Germline assignment: CDR1 SGHTA and CDR2 FQGNSA. This CDR3 has 18 amino acids. CDR3 loop: CASSLGLMGATYNSPLHF. CDR3 bases: TGTGCCAGCAGCTTAGGGCTGATGGGGGCAACTTATAATTCACCCCTCCACTTT.

Many counts were recorded for this clonotype. The chain combines TRBV6-5 with TRBJ1-2; D gene uncertain. Germline V CDR1 and CDR2: MNHEY, SVGAGI. This CDR3 is built from 15 residues. The germline V and J ends were trimmed by 0 bases and 0 bases, with 8 bases remaining between them. DNA of the CDR3: TGTGCCAGCAGTTACTCGGATACTACTAACTATGGCTACACCTTC. Translation gives CASSYSDTTNYGYTF.

V and J are TRBV20-1 and TRBJ2-4; TRBD1 is a possible D gene (6 bases). Germline V gene sequence: CDR1 DFQATT, CDR2 SNEGSKA (reference sequence). V dropped 3 bases and J dropped 4 bases, with 10 bases sitting between them. The CDR3 loop spans 13 amino acids. The CDR3 DNA reads TGCAGTGCTAGGGGGGCCCAGAAAAACATTCAGTACTTC. Translated: CSARGAQKNIQYF.

This CDR3 reads CASRESGLFSYEQYF. DNA of the CDR3: TGCGCCAGCAGAGAATCGGGACTATTCTCCTACGAGCAGTACTTC. The chain employs TRBV10-2 and TRBJ2-7; the match to TRBD2 covers 7 bases. V lost 6 bases, J lost 0 bases, and 8 bases stayed unmatched. Germline values: CDR1 WSHSY, CDR2 SAAADI. The CDR3 contains 15 residues.

This clonotype has a count of ten or more. The CDR3 loop reads CASSPDSHTDTQYF. The CDR3 DNA is TGTGCCAGCAGCCCTGACAGCCACACAGATACGCAGTATTTT. The gene calls are TRBV7-2 and TRBJ2-3, with D possibly matching TRBD1 (5 bases). Looked up from germline, CDR1 is SGHTA and CDR2 is FQGNSA. V lost 5 bases and J lost 2, with 11 bases in between. The CDR3 is 14 amino acids.

V gene TRBV12-3 or TRBV12-4 combines with J gene TRBJ2-1; D possibly corresponds to TRBD1 (7 bases). The CDR3 contains 12 residues. Trimming took 5 bases from V and 15 from J, leaving 17 bases between them. The DNA for the CDR3 is TGTGCCAGCAGTCCGGACAGGAGGGATAGGTTCTTC. It encodes CASSPDRRDRFF.

The rearrangement links TRBV7-9 to TRBJ2-5; D may match TRBD1 or TRBD2 (5 bases each). The CDR3 totals 14 residues. Germline CDR1 SEHNR, CDR2 FQNEAQ (reference sequence). V lost 1 base and J 4 bases, leaving 10 bases between the germline ends. The CDR3 reads CASSLVARGETQYF. CDR3 sequence (DNA): TGTGCCAGCAGCTTAGTAGCGAGGGGAGAGACCCAGTACTTC.

In its sample, this clonotype was seen a few times. This chain links TRBV5-1 with TRBJ2-5; 8 nucleotides agree with TRBD2. V was clipped by 0 bases and J by 5 bases; unmatched bases: 6. Germline values: CDR1 SGHRS, CDR2 YFSETQ. The CDR3 length is 15 residues. The CDR3 protein is CASSLVSGSRETQYF. CDR3 sequence (DNA): TGCGCCAGCAGCTTGGTCAGCGGGAGTAGGGAGACCCAGTACTTC.

Only a few counts were recorded for this clonotype. The chain employs TRBV15 and TRBJ1-1, with 10 bases fitting TRBD1. Losses at the gene ends were 5 bases for V and 4 bases for J; bases not matched to a gene: 7. The CDR3 length is 15 residues. CDR1 is LNHNV, CDR2 YYDKDF, per germline (reference sequence). The CDR3 protein is CATSRWTGGSTEAFF. DNA for the CDR3: TGTGCCACCAGCCGATGGACAGGGGGAAGCACTGAAGCTTTCTTT.

The chain links TRBV25-1 to TRBJ2-2; D gene uncertain. The CDR3 runs to 15 residues. Trimming removed 3 bases at V and 1 base at J, with 9 bases between. Germline lookup yields CDR1 MGHDK and CDR2 SYGVNS. The CDR3 reads CASSDSSRNTGELFF. The CDR3 DNA follows: TGTGCCAGCAGTGATTCGAGCAGGAACACCGGGGAGCTGTTTTTT.

The sample holds a few counts of this clonotype. V gene TRBV7-9 combines with J gene TRBJ2-7; D unclear. The germline V gene encodes CDR1 SEHNR and CDR2 FQNEAQ (reference sequence). V lost 7 bases and J lost 3, with 16 bases in between. The CDR3 loop spans 14 amino acids. CDR3 loop: CASNDNRANYEQYF. CDR3 sequence (DNA): TGTGCCAGCAACGACAACCGGGCAAACTACGAGCAGTACTTC.

This clonotype was detected a few times. The chain employs TRBV24-1 and TRBJ1-5; D is perhaps TRBD1 (5 bases). The CDR3 spans 15 residues. V shed 3 bases and J shed 4 bases, with 12 bases lying between them. Germline-derived CDR1 and CDR2 are KGHDR and SFDVKD. CDR3 nucleotides: TGTGCCACCAGTGATAGGCAAGGGGCAAATCAGCCCCAGCATTTT. Translation: CATSDRQGANQPQHF.

This clonotype was observed a few times. This chain uses TRBV12-3 or TRBV12-4 with TRBJ2-1; D might be TRBD1 (6 bases). V lost 3 bases and J lost 5, with 11 bases in between. This CDR3 is 14 amino acids long. The CDR3 here is CASSFEDRNNEQFF. CDR3 nucleotides: TGTGCCAGCAGTTTCGAGGACAGAAACAATGAGCAGTTCTTC.